These 22 T cell receptor beta chains originate from one sample sequenced in a study of technical replicates of blood from several donors. Sequencing used immunoSEQ multiplex PCR; TCRdb keeps in-frame clones, though not all of them. Among 80,000 to 95,000 clones listed, around 96% were seen once. Sequenced material: T cells isolated from PBMCs. The source is a human donor in good health.

V usage is TRBV28 and J usage is TRBJ1-4; the D gene is possibly TRBD1 (5 bases). The germline gives CDR1 MDHEN, CDR2 SYDVKM. The CDR3 is 16 amino acids. Between the trimmed V and J ends, which lost 6 bases and 0 bases, there was a span of 14 bases. DNA for the CDR3: TGTGCCAGCAGGTACAGGTCCCTGGCAACTAATGAAAAACTGTTTTTT. Translated, it gives CASRYRSLATNEKLFF.

This clone was recorded a few times. CDR3 bases: TGTGCCAGCAGTTTATTGGGACTAGGTTTATCAAATACGCAGTATTTT. Encoded protein: CASSLLGLGLSNTQYF. V usage is TRBV28 and J usage is TRBJ2-3; TRBD2 aligns across 8 bases. This CDR3 has 16 amino acids. CDR1 and CDR2 from the germline V gene are MDHEN and SYDVKM. J gave up 7 bases and V 1 base, and 10 bases lay outside the gene matches.

The rearrangement uses TRBV11-3 and TRBJ2-1; D is possibly TRBD1 (5 bases). Germline CDR1 and CDR2: SGHNT and YENEEA. The V end lost 0 bases, the J end lost 3 bases, and 12 bases lay between the germline ends. The CDR3 consists of 16 residues. The CDR3 sequence: CASSLDVRQRYNEQFF. The CDR3 region has the DNA TGTGCCAGCAGCTTAGATGTGAGACAGCGCTACAATGAGCAGTTCTTC. Supplemented by reference TRBV11-3 and TRBJ2-1, the full variable domain reads EAGVVQSPRYKIIEKKQPVAFWCNPISGHNTLYWYLQNLGQGPELLIRYENEEAVDDSQLPKDRFSAERLKGVDSTLKIQPAELGDSAVYLCASSLDVRQRYNEQFFGPGTRLTVL.

This clone turned up a few times. V usage is TRBV10-1 and J usage is TRBJ1-3; 7 nucleotides line up with TRBD1. CDR3 length: 16 amino acids. Germline CDR1 and CDR2: WNHNN and SYGVQD (reference sequence). The junction had 7 bases not matched to a gene; V was cut back by 5 bases and J by 0 bases. The CDR3 here is CASSRGQANSGNTIYF. CDR3 sequence (DNA): TGCGCCAGCAGTAGAGGACAGGCTAACTCTGGAAACACCATATATTTT.

This chain uses TRBV5-6 with TRBJ2-3; 12 bases map to TRBD2. The V gene end was trimmed by 3 bases and the J gene end by 1 base; junction bases not matched to a gene: 3. The CDR3 length is 16 residues. CDR1 is SGHDT, CDR2 YYEEEE, per germline. CDR3 sequence reads: CASSSLAGGRTDTQYF. In nucleotides, the CDR3 is TGTGCCAGCAGCTCGCTAGCGGGGGGGCGCACAGATACGCAGTATTTT.

The chain combines TRBV11-2 with TRBJ2-1; D is ambiguous. Germline values: CDR1 SGHAT, CDR2 FQNNGV. The V gene lost 0 bases and the J gene lost 8 bases, with 17 bases spanning the gap. This CDR3 comprises 16 residues. CDR3 loop: CASSLDRASYQHEQFF. The DNA of the CDR3 is TGTGCCAGCAGCTTAGATCGAGCTAGTTATCAGCATGAGCAGTTCTTC.

V gene TRBV7-8 combines with J gene TRBJ2-2; 9 nucleotides match TRBD2. This CDR3 spans 17 amino acids. J was trimmed by 6 bases and V by 1 base; bases with no gene match: 9. Germline V gives CDR1 SGHVS, CDR2 FQNEAQ. This CDR3 is CASSLVYGGGAAGELFF. CDR3 DNA: TGTGCCAGCAGCTTAGTATATGGCGGGGGGGCCGCCGGGGAGCTGTTTTTT.

The CDR3 DNA follows: TGTGCCAGCAGCCCAGCACGGGGGATCTACATTCAGTACTTC. The encoded protein is CASSPARGIYIQYF. V usage is TRBV7-9 and J usage is TRBJ2-4; possibly TRBD2 for D (6 bases). The CDR3 runs to 14 residues. Germline assignment: CDR1 SEHNR and CDR2 FQNEAQ (reference sequence). Trimming took 5 bases from V and 8 from J, leaving 16 bases between them.

The CDR3 is CASSRQGPRYEQYF. The CDR3 nucleotides read TGTGCCAGCAGCCGACAGGGACCAAGATACGAGCAGTACTTC. V gene TRBV11-3 combines with J gene TRBJ2-7; TRBD1 agrees at 7 bases. The germline gives CDR1 SGHNT, CDR2 YENEEA. Unmatched junction bases numbered 8, after V lost 5 bases and J lost 4 bases. There are 14 residues in the CDR3.

This clone has just one count. V gene TRBV7-9 combines with J gene TRBJ2-3; D unclear. The CDR3 runs 12 residues. V shed 4 bases and J shed 4 bases, with 6 bases lying between them. Germline V gene lookup returns CDR1 SEHNR and CDR2 FQNEAQ (reference sequence). CDR3 bases: TGTGCCAGCAGCTCCCTAGCAGATACGCAGTATTTT. Its translation is CASSSLADTQYF. The full variable domain, in which reference TRBV7-9 and TRBJ2-3 provide the parts outside the CDR3, is DTGVSQNPRHKITKRGQNVTFRCDPISEHNRLYWYRQTLGQGPEFLTYFQNEAQLEKSRLLSDRFSAERPKGSFSTLEIQRTEQGDSAMYLCASSSLADTQYFGPGTRLTVL.

This clone was seen a single time. V gene TRBV27 combines with J gene TRBJ2-7; TRBD2 aligns across 7 bases. In germline, CDR1 is MNHEY, CDR2 SMNVEV (reference sequence). The CDR3 runs to 14 residues. V lost 3 bases to trimming and J lost 3 bases; unmatched junction nucleotides: 5. CDR3 sequence (DNA): TGTGCCAGCAGTTTGAGCGGGACCCTCTACGAGCAGTACTTC. Amino acid sequence: CASSLSGTLYEQYF.

The V and J genes are TRBV9 and TRBJ2-5; a weak D match, TRBD1 (5 bases). The CDR3 spans 14 residues. From germline, CDR1 is SGDLS and CDR2 YYNGEE. The V gene lost 4 bases and the J gene lost 0 bases, with 10 bases spanning the gap. CDR3 nucleotide sequence: TGTGCCAGCAGCCCCCGGACAAACCAAGAGACCCAGTACTTC. Encoded protein: CASSPRTNQETQYF.

This clone was found a few times. The rearrangement links TRBV10-1 to TRBJ1-1; tentative D call: TRBD1 (6 bases). The CDR3 runs 12 residues. Trimming removed 8 bases at V and 2 bases at J, with 9 bases between. Germline loops: CDR1 WNHNN, CDR2 SYGVQD (reference sequence). CDR3: CASARGNTEAFF. Here the CDR3 DNA reads TGCGCCAGCGCCAGGGGTAACACTGAAGCTTTCTTT.

Written as DNA, the CDR3 is TGTGCCAGCAGCTTACCCGCTAGCGGGGCATCCTACAATGAGCAGTTCTTC. This translates into CASSLPASGASYNEQFF. V is TRBV7-2 and J is TRBJ2-1; TRBD2 matches at 9 bases. CDR3 size: 17 residues. The junction had 6 bases not matched to a gene; V was cut back by 2 bases and J by 1 base. Germline assignment: CDR1 SGHTA and CDR2 FQGNSA.

The rearrangement uses TRBV5-1 and TRBJ2-1, with 10 positions matching TRBD2. The J segment lost 9 bases and the V segment lost 0 bases, leaving 18 bases of the junction unmatched. The germline V gene has CDR1 SGHRS and CDR2 YFSETQ. The CDR3 consists of 19 residues. The CDR3 spells CASSLALAGTAAVLGEQFF. The CDR3 nucleotides are TGCGCCAGCAGCTTGGCACTAGCGGGAACTGCCGCCGTTCTTGGTGAGCAGTTCTTC.

This chain links TRBV7-3 with TRBJ1-5; D might be TRBD1 (5 bases). V was clipped by 1 base and J by 4 bases, with 11 bases between them. This CDR3 region has 15 residues. In germline, CDR1 is SGHTA, CDR2 FQGTGA. The chain's CDR3 is CASSLNGASNQPQHF. CDR3 DNA sequence: TGTGCCAGCAGCTTAAATGGGGCTAGTAATCAGCCCCAGCATTTT.

The chain is built from TRBV5-1 and TRBJ2-1, with D hard to call. Germline V gene sequence: CDR1 SGHRS, CDR2 YFSETQ. The CDR3 sequence is 14 residues long. V was shortened by 7 bases and J by 4 bases, with 15 bases between the two germline ends. The CDR3 sequence: CASRQRDIYNEQFF. The CDR3 nucleotides are TGCGCCAGCCGCCAACGAGACATTTACAATGAGCAGTTCTTC.

The V and J genes are TRBV9 and TRBJ2-2; 8 bases match TRBD2. The CDR3 is made up of 16 amino acids. In germline, CDR1 is SGDLS, CDR2 YYNGEE. J lost 5 bases, V lost 2 bases, and 8 bases had no gene match. DNA of the CDR3: TGTGCCAGCAGCGTCAAGCGGGAGACCGGGACCGGGGAGCTGTTTTTT. Translation gives CASSVKRETGTGELFF. Filled out from reference TRBV9 and TRBJ2-2, the complete variable domain reads DSGVTQTPKHLITATGQRVTLRCSPRSGDLSVYWYQQSLDQGLQFLIQYYNGEERAKGNILERFSAQQFPDLHSELNLSSLELGDSALYFCASSVKRETGTGELFFGEGSRLTVL.

The chain recombines TRBV7-9 with TRBJ2-7; possibly TRBD2 for D (6 bases). CDR3 size: 13 residues. V lost 3 bases and J lost 6, with 12 bases in between. The germline gives CDR1 SEHNR, CDR2 FQNEAQ (reference sequence). The CDR3 reads CASSFGLASEQYF. CDR3 DNA sequence: TGTGCCAGCAGCTTCGGCCTAGCGAGCGAGCAGTACTTC.

The V gene is TRBV28, the J gene TRBJ2-2; tentatively, D is TRBD2 (6 bases). The CDR3 has 15 residues. The germline CDR1 and CDR2 sequences are MDHEN and SYDVKM. The V end lost 3 bases, the J end lost 3 bases, and 11 bases lay between the germline ends. In DNA form, the CDR3 reads TGTGCCAGCAGTTTCGGCGGGACCTACACCGGGGAGCTGTTTTTT. Translated, it gives CASSFGGTYTGELFF.

This clone was detected once. This chain links TRBV5-5 with TRBJ1-2; 10 nucleotides agree with TRBD1. J gave up 2 bases and V 4 bases, and 5 bases lay outside the gene matches. Germline values: CDR1 SGHKS, CDR2 YYEKEE (reference sequence). The CDR3 is 15 residues long. The CDR3 reads CASSLRTGGNYGYTF. Here the CDR3 DNA reads TGTGCCAGCAGCCTAAGGACAGGGGGGAACTATGGCTACACCTTC.

This rearrangement joins TRBV14 to TRBJ2-7, with 10 bases matching TRBD2. The CDR3 has 15 residues. The V and J ends lost 1 base and 3 bases, in that order; junction bases with no gene match: 3. Germline CDR1 reads SGHDN; CDR2 reads FVKESK. CDR3 amino acids: CASSQVAGGSYEQYF. In DNA form, the CDR3 reads TGTGCCAGCAGCCAAGTAGCGGGAGGCAGCTACGAGCAGTACTTC.